This entry lists 28 T cell receptor beta chains sequenced from one sample in a study of blood T cells in healthy people across ages. PCR was performed a second time for about 7 to 12 cycles using a sample-barcoded 5' primer and a J-beta primer mix. TCRdb ran MiXCR on the 5' RACE reads and lists one entry per CDR3 protein. Of about 640,000 distinct CDR3 sequences in the sample, roughly 58% were seen once. The sequencing input was blood. All receptors derive from a man aged 55 to 70 in good health.

This clonotype was seen a handful of times. The V gene is TRBV29-1, the J gene TRBJ2-7, with TRBD1 matching 8 bases. Germline values: CDR1 SQVTM, CDR2 ANQGSEA. V shed 6 bases and J 4 bases; nucleotides not matched to a gene: 8. CDR3 length equals 13 residues. CDR3 region: CSVGPRTGYEQYF. In nucleotides, the CDR3 is TGCAGCGTCGGCCCAAGGACAGGGTACGAGCAGTACTTC.

This clonotype has just one count. One end of the junction fails to match germline, which may point to a read error. The chain employs TRBV12-3 or TRBV12-4 and TRBJ1-1; TRBD1 matches 7 bases. The CDR3 runs 16 residues. CDR3 DNA: TGTGCCAGCAGCCCTTTTTTGGGGACAGTAAACACTGAGGCTTTCTTT. It yields the protein CASSPFLGTVNTEAFF.

The V gene is TRBV7-9, the J gene TRBJ2-7; the D gene is possibly TRBD2 (5 bases). V was cut by 4 bases and J by 2 bases, with 9 bases left in between. Germline V gene sequence: CDR1 SEHNR, CDR2 FQNEAQ (reference sequence). This CDR3 is built from 13 residues. The CDR3 sequence is CASSSQRPYEQYF. The CDR3 DNA sequence: TGTGCCAGCAGCTCCCAGCGGCCCTACGAGCAGTACTTC.

Note on this clonotype: Mismatch with germline at one junction end may stem from a read error. The chain recombines TRBV6-2 or TRBV6-3 with TRBJ2-3, with D perhaps TRBD2 (6 bases). Looked up from germline, CDR1 is MNHEY and CDR2 is SVGEGT. This CDR3 has 14 amino acids. In nucleotides, the CDR3 is TGTGCCGGCAGTTCAACGGGGGTCACAGATACGCAGTATTTT. Translation: CAGSSTGVTDTQYF.

The J gene is TRBJ2-3, the V gene TRBV29-1; 7 nucleotides match TRBD1. This CDR3 has 13 residues. Germline V gives CDR1 SQVTM, CDR2 ANQGSEA. Unmatched junction bases numbered 8, after V lost 6 bases and J lost 5 bases. CDR3 in DNA: TGCAGCGTCCTAACAACAGGGGTAGATACGCAGTATTTT. Translating gives CSVLTTGVDTQYF.

The chain links TRBV6-6 to TRBJ1-6; D gene unclear. CDR1 MNHNY and CDR2 SVGAGI come from the germline V gene (reference sequence). The CDR3 runs 11 residues. Trimming took off 4 bases at V and 9 bases at J, with 4 bases between the two ends. DNA for the CDR3: TGTGCCAGCAGTTCCTCTTCACCCCTCCACTTT. This translates into CASSSSSPLHF.

This chain links TRBV5-1 with TRBJ2-1; TRBD1 matches 8 bases. Judging by the DNA end, TRBJ2-7 fits better; the J call may be wrong. Germline V gives CDR1 SGHRS, CDR2 YFSETQ. The CDR3 contains 16 residues. CDR3: CASSQMPGQAYNEQYF. CDR3 bases: TGCGCCAGCAGCCAGATGCCGGGACAGGCCTACAATGAGCAGTACTTC.

The gene calls are TRBV7-2 and TRBJ2-3; TRBD2 matches 10 bases. Unmatched junction bases numbered 15, after V lost 5 bases and J lost 7 bases. This CDR3 is built from 17 residues. Germline V CDR1 and CDR2: SGHTA, FQGNSA. This chain's CDR3 is CASSPRGPSGGPHTQYF. The DNA for the CDR3 is TGTGCCAGCAGCCCGAGGGGGCCTAGCGGGGGACCTCATACGCAGTATTTT.

This clonotype was observed a few times. The CDR3 sequence: CASSLRGTSGSDTQYF. As DNA, the CDR3 is TGTGCCAGCAGCTTAAGGGGGACTAGCGGGTCTGATACGCAGTATTTT. The V call is TRBV7-6, the J call TRBJ2-3; 12 nucleotides align to TRBD2. V lost 2 bases to trimming and J lost 6 bases; unmatched junction nucleotides: 6. Germline V gene lookup returns CDR1 SGHVS and CDR2 FNYEAQ. CDR3 size: 16 residues.

The rearrangement links TRBV6-5 to TRBJ2-5; no definite D call. The CDR3 contains 13 residues. Deletions cut 5 bases from V and 4 bases from J, with 11 bases between. CDR1 is MNHEY and CDR2 is SVGAGI in the germline V gene. Written as DNA, the CDR3 is TGTGCCAGCAGTGTTTGGACCCCAGAGACCCAGTACTTC. Translation gives CASSVWTPETQYF.

The gene calls are TRBV29-1 and TRBJ2-5; the D gene is possibly TRBD2 (7 bases). Germline-derived CDR1 and CDR2 are SQVTM and ANQGSEA. This CDR3 has 14 amino acids. V lost 1 base and J lost 5, with 14 bases in between. CDR3 residues: CSVEGGGAGETQYF. In DNA, the CDR3 is TGCAGCGTTGAAGGTGGGGGGGCCGGTGAGACCCAGTACTTC.

The V and J genes are TRBV5-1 and TRBJ2-5, with D uncertain. The CDR3 extends over 14 amino acids. Trimming stripped 1 base from V and 1 base from J, with 8 bases between. Germline-derived CDR1 and CDR2 are SGHRS and YFSETQ. The CDR3 sequence: CASSLRPSQETQYF. CDR3 bases: TGCGCCAGCAGCTTGAGACCTAGCCAAGAGACCCAGTACTTC.

CDR3: CASSLWAGPNYGYTF. The DNA for the CDR3 is TGTGCCAGCAGCTTATGGGCAGGGCCTAACTATGGCTACACCTTC. The chain uses TRBV7-2 and TRBJ1-2; D may be TRBD1 (5 bases). The CDR3 spans 15 residues. Germline loops: CDR1 SGHTA, CDR2 FQGNSA. With 2 bases removed from V and 0 bases from J, the gap between germline ends came to 10 bases. The variable domain in full, with the rest retrieved from reference TRBV7-2 and TRBJ1-2, is GAGVSQSPSNKVTEKGKDVELRCDPISGHTALYWYRQSLGQGLEFLIYFQGNSAPDKSGLPSDRFSAERTGGSVSTLTIQRTQQEDSAVYLCASSLWAGPNYGYTFGSGTRLTVV.

V is TRBV11-2 and J is TRBJ2-5; D unclear. The ends were cut back, 5 bases at V and 0 bases at J, with 10 bases in the middle. The CDR3 runs 14 residues. Germline values: CDR1 SGHAT, CDR2 FQNNGV. CDR3 in amino acids: CASSTGPYQETQYF. CDR3 DNA: TGTGCCAGCAGCACCGGACCGTACCAAGAGACCCAGTACTTC.

The chain couples TRBV28 to TRBJ2-7, with D possibly being TRBD1 or TRBD2 (5 bases each). The V gene lost 3 bases and the J gene lost 0 bases, with 9 bases spanning the gap. In germline, CDR1 is MDHEN, CDR2 SYDVKM. This CDR3 has 14 residues. The CDR3 here is CASSFLGASYEQYF. The CDR3 DNA is TGTGCCAGCAGTTTCCTCGGGGCCTCCTACGAGCAGTACTTC.

This clonotype was seen more than once but under ten times. J is TRBJ1-2 and V is TRBV29-1; TRBD1 might be the D (6 bases). This CDR3 is built from 12 residues. Trimming cost V 3 bases and J 3 bases, with 8 bases left between them. Germline loops: CDR1 SQVTM, CDR2 ANQGSEA. CDR3 in amino acids: CSVETGDYGYTF. Here the CDR3 DNA reads TGCAGCGTTGAGACAGGAGACTATGGCTACACCTTC.

This rearrangement joins TRBV27 to TRBJ2-5; TRBD2 matches at 16 bases. Germline CDR1 reads MNHEY; CDR2 reads SMNVEV (reference sequence). V gave up 5 bases and J gave up 5 bases; unmatched junction bases: 11. This CDR3 contains 18 residues. The DNA for the CDR3 is TGTGCCAGCAGTAAGCCGGGACTAGCGGGGGGGCTGAAGGAGACCCAGTACTTC. This gives the protein CASSKPGLAGGLKETQYF.

The CDR3 here is CSARDEGRAQETQYF. The CDR3 bases are TGCAGTGCTAGAGATGAGGGCAGGGCACAAGAGACCCAGTACTTC. The chain combines TRBV20-1 with TRBJ2-5; D tentatively reads TRBD1 or TRBD2 (5 bases each). The germline V gene encodes CDR1 DFQATT and CDR2 SNEGSKA (reference sequence). Trimming took 0 bases from V and 2 from J, leaving 13 bases between them. This CDR3 is 15 amino acids long.

The table lists this clonotype with a few counts. The chain employs TRBV4-2 and TRBJ1-6; 9 positions match TRBD1. V lost 4 bases and J lost 8; bases outside the gene matches: 6. CDR3 length equals 15 residues. Germline values: CDR1 LGHNA, CDR2 YNFKEQ. CDR3 sequence reads: CASSPGDREDSPLHF. In DNA form, the CDR3 reads TGTGCCAGCAGCCCGGGGGACAGGGAGGATTCACCCCTCCACTTT.

The V call is TRBV4-1, the J call TRBJ2-3, with TRBD1 as a possible D gene (6 bases). CDR1 MGHRA and CDR2 YSYEKL come from the germline V gene. The ends were cut back, 0 bases at V and 2 bases at J, with 9 bases in the middle. This CDR3 contains 15 residues. The CDR3 DNA follows: TGCGCCAGCAGCCAAGAACAGGGTGACACAGATACGCAGTATTTT. Encoded protein: CASSQEQGDTDTQYF.

This clonotype was picked up one time. The chain couples TRBV7-9 to TRBJ2-1; TRBD2 matches 7 bases. The CDR3 consists of 17 residues. J gave up 4 bases and V 0 bases, and 9 bases lay outside the gene matches. Germline CDR1 reads SEHNR; CDR2 reads FQNEAQ (reference sequence). CDR3 coding DNA: TGTGCCAGCAGCTTAGCCTTGGGCGGGGGTAGTTACAATGAGCAGTTCTTC. It codes for CASSLALGGGSYNEQFF. Together with reference TRBV7-9 and TRBJ2-1, the CDR3 gives the full variable domain: DTGVSQNPRHKITKRGQNVTFRCDPISEHNRLYWYRQTLGQGPEFLTYFQNEAQLEKSRLLSDRFSAERPKGSFSTLEIQRTEQGDSAMYLCASSLALGGGSYNEQFFGPGTRLTVL.

This chain uses TRBV20-1 with TRBJ2-1, with D possibly TRBD2 on 6 matching bases. The CDR3 has 15 residues. Germline V gene sequence: CDR1 DFQATT, CDR2 SNEGSKA (reference sequence). V gave up 4 bases and J gave up 0 bases, with 13 bases separating them. In DNA form, the CDR3 reads TGCAGTGCTATAGCCGGGGGAAGCTCCTACAATGAGCAGTTCTTC. Its translation: CSAIAGGSSYNEQFF.

This clonotype was detected once. This chain connects TRBV9 to TRBJ2-1; D is unclear. V was cut by 1 base and J by 2 bases, with 10 bases left in between. The CDR3 is 15 residues long. Per germline, CDR1 SGDLS and CDR2 YYNGEE. The CDR3 sequence: CASSVQSAPYNEQFF. In DNA form, the CDR3 reads TGTGCCAGCAGCGTACAGTCTGCTCCCTACAATGAGCAGTTCTTC.

This clonotype was picked up a small number of times. The J gene is TRBJ2-1, the V gene TRBV7-2; 7 bases match TRBD2. The CDR3 consists of 12 residues. CDR1 is SGHTA and CDR2 is FQGNSA in the germline V gene. With 6 bases clipped from V and 10 bases from J, the junction kept 6 bases outside the gene matches. The CDR3 here is CASRPIGGEQFF. As DNA, the CDR3 is TGTGCCAGCAGGCCAATCGGGGGGGAGCAGTTCTTC.

This clonotype was picked up a small number of times. One junction end does not reproduce the germline sequence, and a read error may be involved. The chain couples TRBV7-9 to TRBJ2-7; 10 nucleotides match TRBD2. Per the germline V gene, CDR1 is SEHNR and CDR2 is FQNEAQ (reference sequence). The CDR3 covers 14 residues. The CDR3 DNA follows: TGTGCCAGCAGCGTAGCGGGGGGCTTATACGAGCAGTACTTC. Protein sequence: CASSVAGGLYEQYF. Together with reference TRBV7-9 and TRBJ2-7, the CDR3 gives the full variable domain: DTGVSQNPRHKITKRGQNVTFRCDPISEHNRLYWYRQTLGQGPEFLTYFQNEAQLEKSRLLSDRFSAERPKGSFSTLEIQRTEQGDSAMYLCASSVAGGLYEQYFGPGTRLTVT.

In DNA form, the CDR3 reads TGTGCCAGCAGCCCCCGGGGGCGGGGGGCCACAGATACGCAGTATTTT. Translating gives CASSPRGRGATDTQYF. The chain recombines TRBV11-2 with TRBJ2-3; TRBD2 matches 8 bases. The CDR3 is 16 residues long. V was pared by 5 bases and J by 2 bases, with 9 bases of the junction left unmatched. Per germline, CDR1 SGHAT and CDR2 FQNNGV. Drawing the rest from reference TRBV11-2 and TRBJ2-3, the complete variable domain is EAGVAQSPRYKIIEKRQSVAFWCNPISGHATLYWYQQILGQGPKLLIQFQNNGVVDDSQLPKDRFSAERLKGVDSTLKIQPAKLEDSAVYLCASSPRGRGATDTQYFGPGTRLTVL.

In this sample, this clonotype turned up a few times. The J gene is TRBJ2-7, the V gene TRBV4-1; D possibly uses TRBD1 or TRBD2 (6 bases each). V dropped 4 bases and J dropped 2 bases, with 9 bases sitting between them. Germline CDR1 MGHRA, CDR2 YSYEKL. This CDR3 comprises 13 residues. Here the CDR3 reads CASSPGAAYEQYF. In nucleotides, the CDR3 is TGCGCCAGCAGCCCGGGGGCCGCCTACGAGCAGTACTTC.

The chain has TRBV20-1 and TRBJ2-3; 10 nucleotides line up with TRBD1. The CDR3 extends over 14 amino acids. V gave up 7 bases and J gave up 1 base; unmatched junction bases: 5. Germline V CDR1 and CDR2: DFQATT, SNEGSKA (reference sequence). Here the CDR3 reads CSVDRGRGTDTQYF. In nucleotides, the CDR3 is TGCAGTGTTGACAGGGGGCGAGGCACAGATACGCAGTATTTT.